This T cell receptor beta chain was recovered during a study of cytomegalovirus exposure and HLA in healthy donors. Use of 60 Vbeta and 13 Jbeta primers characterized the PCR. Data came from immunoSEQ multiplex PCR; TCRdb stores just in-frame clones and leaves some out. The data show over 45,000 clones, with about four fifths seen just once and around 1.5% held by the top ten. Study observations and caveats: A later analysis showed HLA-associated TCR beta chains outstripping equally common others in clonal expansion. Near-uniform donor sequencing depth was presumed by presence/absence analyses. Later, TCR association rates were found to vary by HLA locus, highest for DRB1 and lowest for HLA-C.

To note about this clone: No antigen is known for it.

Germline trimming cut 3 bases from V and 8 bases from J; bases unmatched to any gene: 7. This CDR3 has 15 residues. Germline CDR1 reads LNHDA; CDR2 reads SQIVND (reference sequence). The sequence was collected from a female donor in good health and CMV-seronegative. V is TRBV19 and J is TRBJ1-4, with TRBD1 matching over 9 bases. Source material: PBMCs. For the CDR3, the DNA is TGTGCCAGTAGTATTGCCCGGGACAGGGACGAAAAACTGTTTTTT. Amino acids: CASSIARDRDEKLFF.